This record covers a single T cell receptor (beta chain). The antigen remains unidentified. The data stem from a study of monozygotic twins with inflammatory bowel disease. For each CDR3 protein, TCRdb gives one entry from its re-call of the 5' RACE reads, without DNA. The sample table sets out about 330,000 distinct CDR3 sequences. CDR1 SGHRS and CDR2 YFSETQ come from the germline V gene. There are 15 residues in the CDR3. Study-wide points: Limited power may explain why concordant and discordant twins showed no difference in repertoire similarity.

The sequenced sample consisted of blood. This clonotype was obtained from a human donor with ulcerative colitis or Crohn's disease, or a healthy co-twin of an affected twin (not recorded which). The rearrangement joins TRBV5-1 to TRBJ1-2; TCRdb designates TRBD1, a call that cannot be tested without DNA. CDR3 sequence reads: CASSSDRGLGYGYTF.